This T cell receptor (beta chain) was observed in a study of CD8 T cells in Susac syndrome. cDNA came from about 0.5 to 1 ug RNA primed by random hexamers. TCRdb used MiXCR to reprocess the immunoSEQ multiplex PCR reads, holding one entry per CDR3 protein. The sample contains some 180,000 distinct CDR3 sequences, about 94% of which appear only once. Germline V gives CDR1 DFQATT, CDR2 SNEGSKA (reference sequence). Trimming stripped 0 bases from V and 7 bases from J, with 19 bases between. The CDR3 consists of 16 residues. Sequencing used CD4+ T cells from PBMCs. This rearrangement joins TRBV20-1 to TRBJ2-1, with D perhaps matching TRBD1 or TRBD2 (5 bases each). The TCR sequence derives from a human donor in good health. In DNA, the CDR3 is TGCAGTGCTAGAGATCTAAGCCTATCCTGGGGGAATGAGCAGTTCTTC. It specifies CSARDLSLSWGNEQFF.